This is a list of T cell receptor beta chains from one sample in a study of OX40 agonist ivuxolimab in advanced cancers. Measured with immunoSEQ multiplex PCR; TCRdb has only the in-frame clones, and not every one. The sample consists of fewer than 100,000 clones, nearly 90% of them appearing once. This sample comprised CD4+ or CD8+ T cells sorted from blood, obtained in a trial of the OX40 agonist ivuxolimab. These receptors came from an adult with an advanced solid tumor such as melanoma, head and neck, liver or kidney cancer. Each CDR3 is given with its conserved first and last residue. A D gene is named only where the DNA matches it firmly. The size of a clone is reported for some rows only, either as once, few or many, or as a class for expanded clones.

clone size	V gene	D gene	J gene	CDR3 protein	CDR3 DNA
NA	TRBV7-9	TRBD1	TRBJ1-1	CASRKSRGSTTEAFF	TGTGCCAGCAGAAAAAGCAGGGGGTCGACCACTGAAGCTTTCTTT
few	TRBV10-3	NA	TRBJ2-2	CAIRMDSTTGELFF	TGTGCCATCAGGATGGACAGTACGACCGGGGAGCTGTTTTTT
NA	TRBV7-3	TRBD2	TRBJ2-7	CASSLAGGTEQYF	TGTGCCAGCAGCTTAGCGGGAGGCACCGAGCAGTACTTC
NA	TRBV28	TRBD2	TRBJ2-4	CASQDSGDIQYF	TGTGCCAGCCAAGACAGCGGGGACATTCAGTACTTC
NA	TRBV10-2	TRBD1	TRBJ1-1	CASSESSGGAWETEAFF	TGCGCCAGCAGTGAGTCATCAGGGGGCGCCTGGGAAACTGAAGCTTTCTTT
NA	TRBV7-2	NA	TRBJ2-2	CASSLLSGTGELFF	TGTGCCAGCAGCTTACTGTCAGGAACCGGGGAGCTGTTTTTT
NA	TRBV6-1	NA	TRBJ2-5	CASTVLGQKETQYF	TGTGCCAGCACCGTTCTAGGGCAGAAAGAGACCCAGTACTTC
NA	TRBV21-1	NA	TRBJ1-5	CASSTTGSGQPQHF	TGTGCCAGCAGCACAACAGGGTCAGGTCAGCCCCAGCATTTT
NA	TRBV29-1	NA	TRBJ2-3	CSVHYQADTQYF	TGCAGCGTTCACTACCAGGCAGATACGCAGTATTTT
NA	TRBV10-3	NA	TRBJ1-2	CAISDHGYGYTF	TGTGCCATCAGTGATCACGGCTATGGCTACACCTTC
NA	TRBV5-4	NA	TRBJ2-1	CASSSVGYNEQFF	TGTGCCAGCAGCTCGGTAGGGTACAATGAGCAGTTCTTC
NA	TRBV28	NA	TRBJ2-7	CASSLPKQGVAHF	TGTGCCAGCAGTTTACCGAAACAGGGCGTTGCCCACTTC
NA	TRBV9	TRBD2	TRBJ2-2	CASIGTSGRYIANTGELFF	TGTGCCAGCATAGGGACTAGCGGGAGGTACATAGCGAACACCGGGGAGCTGTTTTTT
NA	TRBV19	NA	TRBJ2-3	CASSMWGNGDTQYF	TGTGCCAGTAGTATGTGGGGGAATGGAGATACGCAGTATTTT
NA	TRBV6-4	NA	TRBJ1-1	CASSDRQNTEAFF	TGTGCCAGCAGCGATAGACAGAACACTGAAGCTTTCTTT
NA	TRBV18	NA	TRBJ2-5	CASSPTSTGGGETQYF	TGTGCCAGCTCACCCACGAGTACGGGTGGGGGAGAGACCCAGTACTTC
few	TRBV19	NA	TRBJ2-3	CASRVVSSTDTQYF	TGTGCCAGTAGAGTAGTCTCCAGCACAGATACGCAGTATTTT
once	TRBV28	TRBD1	TRBJ2-1	CASRVTQGAGEQFF	TGTGCCAGCAGAGTGACTCAGGGGGCAGGTGAGCAGTTCTTC
NA	TRBV10-3	TRBD2	TRBJ2-7	CAIKKIKGTSGRLNEQYF	TGTGCCATCAAAAAGATTAAGGGTACTAGCGGGAGACTGAACGAGCAGTACTTC
NA	TRBV7-2	NA	TRBJ2-5	CASSLTDQETQYF	TGTGCCAGCAGCTTAACGGACCAAGAGACCCAGTACTTC
NA	TRBV7-6	TRBD2	TRBJ2-5	CASSLVGTSGPLETQYF	TGTGCCAGCAGCTTAGTGGGGACTAGCGGGCCCCTAGAGACCCAGTACTTC
NA	TRBV19	TRBD2	TRBJ2-1	CASRPGTSGSNEQFF	TGTGCCAGTAGGCCCGGGACTAGCGGAAGCAATGAGCAGTTCTTC